A selection of T cell receptor beta chains follows, all from one sample in a study of identical twins. TCRdb used MiXCR to reprocess the 5' RACE reads, holding one entry per CDR3 protein. The data show roughly 1,500,000 distinct CDR3 sequences, around 33% seen once. The sample taken for sequencing was cord blood. The receptors were sampled from a newborn girl in good health. Each CDR3 is given with its conserved first and last residue. D genes are given only for firm matches. The size of a clone is reported for some rows only, either as once, few or many, or as a class for expanded clones.

18,TRBV9,NA,TRBD2,TRBJ2-1,CASSAPLREAGGENEQFF,TGTGCCAGCAGCGCCCCCCTTAGGGAAGCGGGAGGAGAGAATGAGCAGTTCTTC
16,TRBV11-2,NA,NA,TRBJ1-6,CASSPRWSSYNSPPHF,TGTGCCAGCAGCCCTCGGTGGAGCTCCTATAATTCACCCCCCCACTTT
15,TRBV11-1,NA,TRBD2,TRBJ2-5,CAGSRRLAVINEQYF,TGTGCCGGCAGCCGACGACTAGCGGTAATAAATGAGCAGTACTTC
14,TRBV29-1,NA,NA,TRBJ2-2,CSAKGPLNTGELFF,TGCAGCGCGAAAGGACCTTTGAACACCGGGGAGCTGTTTTTT
16,TRBV28,few,TRBD2,TRBJ2-7,CAGSWTSTATFYEQYF,TGTGCCGGCAGTTGGACTAGTACGGCGACATTCTACGAGCAGTACTTC
13,TRBV11-2,NA,NA,TRBJ1-5,CASSLVVGAPQHF,TGTGCCAGCAGCTTAGTCGTGGGGGCACCCCAGCATTTT
15,TRBV5-1,NA,NA,TRBJ1-6,CASSLTNRLNSPLHF,TGCGCCAGCAGCTTGACGAACAGGCTGAATTCACCCCTCCACTTT
13,TRBV6-5,NA,NA,TRBJ1-2,CASKWSANYGYTF,TGTGCCAGCAAATGGTCGGCTAACTATGGCTACACCTTC
12,TRBV10-3,many,NA,TRBJ2-3,CAISELADTQYF,TGTGCCATCAGTGAGTTGGCAGATACGCAGTATTTT
18,TRBV7-2,NA,TRBD2,TRBJ2-3,CASSSKRTSGGPTDTQYF,TGTGCCAGCAGCTCGAAAAGGACTAGCGGGGGCCCCACAGATACGCAGTATTTT
13,TRBV5-1,NA,NA,TRBJ1-6,CASSPGQLSPLHF,TGCGCCAGCAGCCCTGGACAGCTTTCACCCCTCCACTTT
12,TRBV6-1,NA,NA,TRBJ1-2,CASRGETYGYTF,TGTGCCAGCAGGGGGGAGACCTATGGCTACACCTTC
17,TRBV9,many,NA,TRBJ2-7,CASSVGELAIFSYEQYF,TGTGCCAGCAGCGTAGGGGAACTAGCTATATTCTCCTACGAGCAGTACTTC
13,TRBV25-1,few,NA,TRBJ1-6,CASSERGYSPLHF,TGTGCCAGCAGTGAAAGGGGGTATTCACCCCTCCACTTT
13,TRBV30,NA,TRBD1,TRBJ2-3,CAWSEGAVDTQYF,TGTGCCTGGAGTGAGGGGGCCGTAGATACGCAGTATTTT
14,TRBV12-3/TRBV12-4,NA,TRBD2,TRBJ2-7,CASSLHLAGYEQYF,TGTGCCAGCAGTCTCCACCTAGCGGGGTACGAGCAGTACTTC
15,TRBV28,few,NA,TRBJ2-7,CASSSAADSLYEQYF,TGTGCCAGCAGTTCCGCAGCGGACAGTTTGTACGAGCAGTACTTC
13,TRBV7-2,NA,NA,TRBJ2-7,CASSWTTYNEQYF,TGTGCCAGCAGCTGGACAACCTACAATGAGCAGTACTTC
14,TRBV6-2/TRBV6-3,NA,NA,TRBJ2-7,CASRTGTVNYEQYF,TGTGCCAGCAGGACCGGGACCGTCAACTACGAGCAGTACTTC
16,TRBV28,NA,TRBD1,TRBJ1-2,CASSLVAGGESYGYTF,TGTGCCAGCAGTTTGGTAGCAGGGGGCGAAAGCTATGGCTACACCTTC